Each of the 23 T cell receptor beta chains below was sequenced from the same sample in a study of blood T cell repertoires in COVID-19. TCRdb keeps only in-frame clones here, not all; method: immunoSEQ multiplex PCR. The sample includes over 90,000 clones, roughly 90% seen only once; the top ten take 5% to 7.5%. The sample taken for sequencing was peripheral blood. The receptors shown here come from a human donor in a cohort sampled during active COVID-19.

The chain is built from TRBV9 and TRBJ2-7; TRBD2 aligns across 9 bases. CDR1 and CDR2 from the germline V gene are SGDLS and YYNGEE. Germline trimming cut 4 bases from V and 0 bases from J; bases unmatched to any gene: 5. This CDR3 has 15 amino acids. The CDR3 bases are TGTGCCAGCAGCCGAAGCGGGGGGAACTCCTACGAGCAGTACTTC. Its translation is CASSRSGGNSYEQYF.

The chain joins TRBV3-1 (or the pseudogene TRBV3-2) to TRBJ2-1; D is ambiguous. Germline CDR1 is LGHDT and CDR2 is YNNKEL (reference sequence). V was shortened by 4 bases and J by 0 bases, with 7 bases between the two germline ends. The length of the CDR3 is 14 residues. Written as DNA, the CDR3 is TGTGCCAGCAGCCGGAGAAACTCCTACAATGAGCAGTTCTTC. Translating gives CASSRRNSYNEQFF.

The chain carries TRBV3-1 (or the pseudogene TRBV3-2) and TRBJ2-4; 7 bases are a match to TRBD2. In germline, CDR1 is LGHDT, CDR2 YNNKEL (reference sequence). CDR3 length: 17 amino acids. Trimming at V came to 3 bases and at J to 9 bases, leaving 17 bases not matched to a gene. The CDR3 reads CASSQIGSGPAVSIQYF. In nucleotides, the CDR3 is TGTGCCAGCAGCCAGATCGGTAGCGGGCCCGCCGTAAGCATTCAGTACTTC.

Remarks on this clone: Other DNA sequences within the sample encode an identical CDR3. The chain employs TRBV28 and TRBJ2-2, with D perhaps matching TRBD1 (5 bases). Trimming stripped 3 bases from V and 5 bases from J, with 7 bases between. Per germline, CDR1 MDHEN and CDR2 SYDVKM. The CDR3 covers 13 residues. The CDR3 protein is CASSFRGTGELFF. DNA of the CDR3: TGTGCCAGCAGTTTTAGGGGTACCGGGGAGCTGTTTTTT.

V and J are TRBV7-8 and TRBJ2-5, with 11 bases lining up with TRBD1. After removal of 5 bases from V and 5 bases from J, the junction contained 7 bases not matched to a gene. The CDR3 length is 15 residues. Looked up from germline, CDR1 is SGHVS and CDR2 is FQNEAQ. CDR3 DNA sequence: TGTGCCAGCAGCCCACGGACAGGGGGCCGGGAGACCCAGTACTTC. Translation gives CASSPRTGGRETQYF.

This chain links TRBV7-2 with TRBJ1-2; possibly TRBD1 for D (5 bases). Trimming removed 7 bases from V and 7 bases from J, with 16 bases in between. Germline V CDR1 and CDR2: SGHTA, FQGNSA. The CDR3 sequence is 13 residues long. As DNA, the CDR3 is TGTGCCAGCAACTTCGAAACGGGGGTTGGCTACACCTTC. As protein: CASNFETGVGYTF. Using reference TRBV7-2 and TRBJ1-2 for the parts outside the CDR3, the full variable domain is GAGVSQSPSNKVTEKGKDVELRCDPISGHTALYWYRQSLGQGLEFLIYFQGNSAPDKSGLPSDRFSAERTGGSVSTLTIQRTQQEDSAVYLCASNFETGVGYTFGSGTRLTVV.

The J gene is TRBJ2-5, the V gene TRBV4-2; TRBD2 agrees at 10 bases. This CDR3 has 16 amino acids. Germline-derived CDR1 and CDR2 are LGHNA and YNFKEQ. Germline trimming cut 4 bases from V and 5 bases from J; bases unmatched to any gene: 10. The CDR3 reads CASSRRAGGGSETQYF. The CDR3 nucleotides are TGTGCCAGCAGCCGCCGAGCGGGAGGGGGGTCCGAGACCCAGTACTTC.

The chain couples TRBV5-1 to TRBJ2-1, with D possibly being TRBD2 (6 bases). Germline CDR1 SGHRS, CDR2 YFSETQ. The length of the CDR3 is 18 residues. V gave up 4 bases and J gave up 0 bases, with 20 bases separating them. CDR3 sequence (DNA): TGCGCCAGCAGCCGTTACGTCCGGGAGCAGAGCTCCTACAATGAGCAGTTCTTC. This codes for CASSRYVREQSSYNEQFF.

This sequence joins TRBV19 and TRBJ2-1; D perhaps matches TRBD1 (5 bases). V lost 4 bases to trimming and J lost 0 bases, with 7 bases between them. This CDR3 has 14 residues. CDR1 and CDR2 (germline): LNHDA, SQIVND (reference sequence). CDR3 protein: CASSNQGSYNEQFF. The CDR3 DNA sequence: TGTGCCAGTAGTAATCAGGGCTCCTACAATGAGCAGTTCTTC.

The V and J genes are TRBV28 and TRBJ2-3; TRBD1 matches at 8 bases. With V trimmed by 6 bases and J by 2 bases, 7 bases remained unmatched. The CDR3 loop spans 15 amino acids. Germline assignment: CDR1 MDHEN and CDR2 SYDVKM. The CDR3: CASRAGQGATDTQYF. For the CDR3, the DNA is TGTGCCAGCAGGGCCGGACAGGGCGCCACAGATACGCAGTATTTT.

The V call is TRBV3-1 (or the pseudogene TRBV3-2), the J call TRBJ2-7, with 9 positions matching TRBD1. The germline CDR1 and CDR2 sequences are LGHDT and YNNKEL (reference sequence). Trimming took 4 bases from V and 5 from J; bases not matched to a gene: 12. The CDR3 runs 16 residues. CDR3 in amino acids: CASSRSYGTGTDEQYF. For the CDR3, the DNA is TGTGCCAGCAGCCGTAGTTATGGGACAGGGACTGACGAGCAGTACTTC.

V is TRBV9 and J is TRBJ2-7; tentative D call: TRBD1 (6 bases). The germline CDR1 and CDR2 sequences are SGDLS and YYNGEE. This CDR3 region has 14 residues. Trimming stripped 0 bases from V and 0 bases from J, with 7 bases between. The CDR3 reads CASSVADSSYEQYF. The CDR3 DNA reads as TGTGCCAGCAGCGTAGCGGACAGCTCCTACGAGCAGTACTTC.

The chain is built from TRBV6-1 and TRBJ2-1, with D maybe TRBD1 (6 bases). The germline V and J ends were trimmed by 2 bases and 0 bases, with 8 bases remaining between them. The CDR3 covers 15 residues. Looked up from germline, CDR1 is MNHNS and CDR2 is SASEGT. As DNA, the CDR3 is TGTGCCAGCAGTGAAACAGGGATCTCCTACAATGAGCAGTTCTTC. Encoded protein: CASSETGISYNEQFF.

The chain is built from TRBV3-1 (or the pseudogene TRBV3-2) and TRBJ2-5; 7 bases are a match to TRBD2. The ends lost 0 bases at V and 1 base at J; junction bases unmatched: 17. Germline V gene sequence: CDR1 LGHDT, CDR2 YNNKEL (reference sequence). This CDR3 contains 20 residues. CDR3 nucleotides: TGTGCCAGCAGCCAAGATAGGCGGCCCCAGACTAGCTGGTCCCAAGAGACCCAGTACTTC. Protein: CASSQDRRPQTSWSQETQYF.

As DNA, the CDR3 is TGTGCCAGCAGTCTCCAACAGGGACGGGAGACCCAGTACTTC. Its translation is CASSLQQGRETQYF. J is TRBJ2-5 and V is TRBV28; TRBD1 is a possible D gene (6 bases). Trimming left V 5 bases short and J 5 bases short, with 15 bases between. Germline-derived CDR1 and CDR2 are MDHEN and SYDVKM. CDR3 length: 14 amino acids.

The CDR3, as DNA: TGTGCCAGCAGCTTAGGCGCTAGCGGCACAGATACGCAGTATTTT. It yields the protein CASSLGASGTDTQYF. This chain uses TRBV7-6 with TRBJ2-3, with D possibly TRBD2 on 6 matching bases. The germline CDR1 and CDR2 sequences are SGHVS and FNYEAQ. This CDR3 region has 15 residues. Trimming removed 1 base from V and 1 base from J, with 9 bases in between.

CDR3 loop: CASSPLGQGNTGELFF. DNA of the CDR3: TGCGCCAGCAGCCCTCTGGGACAGGGAAACACCGGGGAGCTGTTTTTT. This chain joins TRBV5-1 and TRBJ2-2; 9 bases are shared with TRBD1. The germline V gene has CDR1 SGHRS and CDR2 YFSETQ. This CDR3 has 16 amino acids. J gave up 2 bases and V 4 bases, and 6 bases lay outside the gene matches. The variable domain in full, completed from reference TRBV5-1 and TRBJ2-2, reads KAGVTQTPRYLIKTRGQQVTLSCSPISGHRSVSWYQQTPGQGLQFLFEYFSETQRNKGNFPGRFSGRQFSNSRSEMNVSTLELGDSALYLCASSPLGQGNTGELFFGEGSRLTVL.

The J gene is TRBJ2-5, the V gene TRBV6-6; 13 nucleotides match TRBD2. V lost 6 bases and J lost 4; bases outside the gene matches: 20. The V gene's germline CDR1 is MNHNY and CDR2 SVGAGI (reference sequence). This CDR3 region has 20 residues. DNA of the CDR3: TGTGCCAGCAGCGCTTCGGCTTCCCCTGGACTAGCGGGAGCTCGAGAGACCCAGTACTTC. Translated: CASSASASPGLAGARETQYF.

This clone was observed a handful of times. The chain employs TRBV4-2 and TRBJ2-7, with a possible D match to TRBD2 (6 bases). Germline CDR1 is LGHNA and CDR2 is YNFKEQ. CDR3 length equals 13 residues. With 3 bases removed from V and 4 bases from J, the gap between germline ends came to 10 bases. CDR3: CASSHFRGYEQYF. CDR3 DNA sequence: TGTGCCAGCAGCCATTTCCGGGGGTACGAGCAGTACTTC.

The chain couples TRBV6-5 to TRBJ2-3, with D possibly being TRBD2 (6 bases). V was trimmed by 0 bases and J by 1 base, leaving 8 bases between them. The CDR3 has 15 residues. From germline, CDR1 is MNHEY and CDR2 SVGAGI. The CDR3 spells CASSYSRERTDTQYF. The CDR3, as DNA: TGTGCCAGCAGTTACTCCCGGGAGCGCACAGATACGCAGTATTTT.

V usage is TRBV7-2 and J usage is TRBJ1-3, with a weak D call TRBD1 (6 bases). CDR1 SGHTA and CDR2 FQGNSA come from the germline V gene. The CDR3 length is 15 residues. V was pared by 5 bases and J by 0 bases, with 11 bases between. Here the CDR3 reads CASSPVRGSGNTIYF. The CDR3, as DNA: TGTGCCAGCAGCCCGGTCAGGGGCTCTGGAAACACCATATATTTT.

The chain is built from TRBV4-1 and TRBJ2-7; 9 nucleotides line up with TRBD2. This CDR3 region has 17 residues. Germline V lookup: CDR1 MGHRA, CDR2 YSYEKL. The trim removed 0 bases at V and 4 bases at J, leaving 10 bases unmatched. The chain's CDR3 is CASSQDIRAGGTYEQYF. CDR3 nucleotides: TGCGCCAGCAGCCAAGATATACGAGCGGGAGGTACTTACGAGCAGTACTTC.

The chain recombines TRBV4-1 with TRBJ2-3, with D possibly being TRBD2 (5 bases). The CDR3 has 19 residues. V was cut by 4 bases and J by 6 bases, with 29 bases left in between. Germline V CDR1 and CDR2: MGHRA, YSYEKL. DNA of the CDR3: TGCGCCAGCAGCCCCCGCCGGTTGGTAGGCGGGTATGGTAGCGATACGCAGTATTTT. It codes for CASSPRRLVGGYGSDTQYF.